The clone carrying this T cell receptor beta chain appeared a few times. The CDR3 does not close with the conserved phenylalanine or tryptophan, likely indicating a read error. No cell sorting was done before RNA was extracted from the tissue. This CDR3 has 11 amino acids. Germline lookup yields CDR1 DFQATT and CDR2 SNEGSKA (reference sequence). V shed 5 bases and J shed 0 bases, with 4 bases lying between them. The library came from three nested PCR rounds adapted from ARM-PCR protocols. TCRdb reanalysed the multiplex PCR reads using MiXCR and keeps one entry per CDR3 protein. The sample carries around 70,000 distinct CDR3 sequences, less than 80% recorded once. The data belong to a study of tumor and adjacent non-tumor tissue in lung cancer.

V is TRBV20-1 and J is TRBJ1-2, with D hard to call. The sample consisted of lung tumor tissue. The receptor was isolated from a man aged 55 to 70 with non-small cell lung cancer. The CDR3 loop reads CSAETNYGYTI. The CDR3 DNA reads as TGCAGTGCTGAAACTAACTATGGCTACACCATC.